These 20 T cell receptor beta chains share one sample of origin, sequenced in a study of cytomegalovirus exposure and HLA in healthy donors (dated by TCRdb to the late 2010s). Libraries were built with the immunoSEQ multiplex PCR assay. For the multiplex PCR, a mixture combining 60 forward primers for TCR Vbeta segments and 13 reverse primers for TCR Jbeta segments was used. The table was pulled from immuneACCESS by TCRdb, which kept in-frame rearrangements only. Such tables lose some clones; where checked, under half of the loss comes from unresolved V genes, and the rest has no known cause. Present in this sample are 95,000 to 100,000 clones, roughly 80% of which were seen just once. The ten largest account for roughly 2% of the sample. The sample comprised PBMCs. The receptors stem from a man aged 40-49 years in good health and CMV-seronegative.

This clone showed up just a few times. This chain joins TRBV19 and TRBJ2-1; 8 positions agree with TRBD2. With V trimmed by 3 bases and J by 8 bases, 15 bases remained unmatched. The germline CDR1 and CDR2 sequences are LNHDA and SQIVND (reference sequence). The CDR3 loop spans 17 amino acids. CDR3 sequence (DNA): TGTGCCAGTAGTATCACGAAACTAAAAAGCGGGAGTGATGAGCAGTTCTTC. Its translation is CASSITKLKSGSDEQFF.

The chain has TRBV28 and TRBJ1-4; D is uncertain. Trimming took 5 bases from V and 7 from J, leaving 11 bases between them. Germline lookup yields CDR1 MDHEN and CDR2 SYDVKM. The CDR3 consists of 13 residues. Here the CDR3 reads CASSLGSGEKLFF. CDR3 nucleotide sequence: TGTGCCAGCAGTCTGGGGAGCGGTGAAAAACTGTTTTTT.

This sequence joins TRBV28 and TRBJ1-1; 8 bases match TRBD1. This CDR3 is built from 16 residues. V lost 3 bases and J lost 10; bases outside the gene matches: 16. Germline V CDR1 and CDR2: MDHEN, SYDVKM. The CDR3 sequence: CASSFLGGSGGAGAFF. Here the CDR3 DNA reads TGTGCCAGCAGTTTTCTAGGGGGGTCAGGGGGCGCGGGAGCTTTCTTT.

This clone showed up just a few times. The rearrangement joins TRBV6-5 to TRBJ2-2; D not resolved. Germline V CDR1 and CDR2: MNHEY, SVGAGI. This CDR3 region has 13 residues. The V end lost 5 bases, the J end lost 1 base, and 5 bases lay between the germline ends. CDR3 in amino acids: CASSSLNTGELFF. In nucleotides, the CDR3 is TGTGCCAGCAGTAGCCTGAACACCGGGGAGCTGTTTTTT.

V usage is TRBV5-1 and J usage is TRBJ2-5; 7 positions match TRBD1. V lost 4 bases and J lost 0; bases outside the gene matches: 6. CDR3 length equals 15 residues. CDR1 is SGHRS, CDR2 YFSETQ, per germline. The CDR3 DNA is TGCGCCAGCAGCCGAACAGGGGTTTACCAAGAGACCCAGTACTTC. Encoded protein: CASSRTGVYQETQYF. Supplemented by reference TRBV5-1 and TRBJ2-5, the full variable domain reads KAGVTQTPRYLIKTRGQQVTLSCSPISGHRSVSWYQQTPGQGLQFLFEYFSETQRNKGNFPGRFSGRQFSNSRSEMNVSTLELGDSALYLCASSRTGVYQETQYFGPGTRLLVL.

The chain uses TRBV2 and TRBJ1-6; D is ambiguous. Germline V lookup: CDR1 SNHLY, CDR2 FYNNEI. V lost 6 bases and J lost 7, with 10 bases in between. The CDR3 covers 13 residues. CDR3 nucleotide sequence: TGTGCCAGCAGCGGGGTCGGGAATTCACCCCTCCACTTT. Translation: CASSGVGNSPLHF.

V and J are TRBV29-1 and TRBJ2-3; D perhaps matches TRBD2 (5 bases). Per germline, CDR1 SQVTM and CDR2 ANQGSEA. The CDR3 has 14 residues. V was trimmed by 1 base and J by 2 bases, leaving 10 bases between them. CDR3 coding DNA: TGCAGCGTTGAAGGTGGGCTAGCCACAGATACGCAGTATTTT. It specifies CSVEGGLATDTQYF.

Turning to this clone: A read error may account for a junction end that differs from germline. The chain employs TRBV7-9 and TRBJ2-7; D gene unclear. The germline gives CDR1 SEHNR, CDR2 FQNEAQ (reference sequence). CDR3 length equals 11 residues. In nucleotides, the CDR3 is TGTTCCAGCAGCAGCTATACTCTTCGGTACTTC. Protein sequence: CSSSSYTLRYF.

The chain uses TRBV28 and TRBJ2-5; weak D call: TRBD2 (5 bases). This CDR3 spans 13 amino acids. Per germline, CDR1 MDHEN and CDR2 SYDVKM. Deletions cut 4 bases from V and 4 bases from J, with 10 bases between. CDR3 in amino acids: CASSSRLRETQYF. The CDR3 region has the DNA TGTGCCAGCAGTTCCAGACTAAGAGAGACCCAGTACTTC.

The chain carries TRBV28 and TRBJ1-4, with D possibly being TRBD1 (5 bases). In germline, CDR1 is MDHEN, CDR2 SYDVKM. V was pared by 5 bases and J by 5 bases, with 15 bases between. The CDR3 sequence is 15 residues long. In DNA form, the CDR3 reads TGTGCCAGCAGTGTCCCGGGACTCGGAAATGAAAAACTGTTTTTT. Protein sequence: CASSVPGLGNEKLFF.

The chain employs TRBV30 and TRBJ1-5, with TRBD1 matching over 8 bases. V lost 8 bases to trimming and J lost 3 bases; unmatched junction nucleotides: 3. The CDR3 spans 12 residues. CDR1 GTSNPN and CDR2 SVGIG come from the germline V gene (reference sequence). The CDR3 loop is CAAGQDNQPQHF. In DNA, the CDR3 is TGTGCCGCGGGACAGGACAATCAGCCCCAGCATTTT.

The chain joins TRBV28 to TRBJ2-1; 7 bases match TRBD1. The CDR3 is 17 residues long. The trim removed 4 bases at V and 6 bases at J, leaving 15 bases unmatched. The germline CDR1 and CDR2 sequences are MDHEN and SYDVKM. The CDR3 reads CASSSHSTGKFSNEQFF. In DNA form, the CDR3 reads TGTGCCAGCAGTTCTCACTCGACAGGGAAGTTTAGCAATGAGCAGTTCTTC.

This clone was found a few times. The rearrangement uses TRBV5-1 and TRBJ2-7, with 12 bases identical to TRBD2. The CDR3 runs to 15 residues. After removal of 1 base from V and 2 bases from J, the junction contained 1 base not matched to a gene. Germline CDR1 SGHRS, CDR2 YFSETQ. CDR3: CASSLTSGGPYEQYF. CDR3 bases: TGCGCCAGCAGCTTGACTAGCGGGGGGCCCTACGAGCAGTACTTC.

The rearrangement links TRBV2 to TRBJ2-3, with TRBD1 as a possible D gene (5 bases). Between the trimmed V and J ends, which lost 4 bases and 8 bases, there was a span of 7 bases. In germline, CDR1 is SNHLY, CDR2 FYNNEI. CDR3 size: 11 residues. This chain's CDR3 is CASSVQGTQYF. As DNA, the CDR3 is TGTGCCAGCAGTGTCCAGGGTACGCAGTATTTT.

This chain links TRBV18 with TRBJ2-1; 7 nucleotides agree with TRBD1. With V trimmed by 1 base and J by 8 bases, 5 bases remained unmatched. Germline CDR1 KGHSH, CDR2 LQKENI. This CDR3 is 14 amino acids long. Here the CDR3 reads CASSPQVTGYEQFF. As DNA, the CDR3 is TGTGCCAGCTCACCACAAGTGACAGGGTATGAGCAGTTCTTC. Complete variable domain (other parts from reference TRBV18 and TRBJ2-1): NAGVMQNPRHLVRRRGQEARLRCSPMKGHSHVYWYRQLPEEGLKFMVYLQKENIIDESGMPKERFSAEFPKEGPSILRIQQVVRGDSAAYFCASSPQVTGYEQFFGPGTRLTVL.

The V gene is TRBV27, the J gene TRBJ1-5; D gene ambiguous. Trimming removed 5 bases at V and 1 base at J, with 9 bases between. The CDR3 covers 14 residues. Germline V gives CDR1 MNHEY, CDR2 SMNVEV (reference sequence). The CDR3 DNA is TGTGCCAGCAGTCACGACGGGAGCAATCAGCCCCAGCATTTT. The encoded protein is CASSHDGSNQPQHF.

This clone has just one count. The V and J genes are TRBV5-1 and TRBJ2-3, with D possibly matching TRBD1 (6 bases). The CDR3 is 14 amino acids. Germline CDR1 is SGHRS and CDR2 is YFSETQ. The V and J ends lost 9 bases and 0 bases respectively, with 14 bases between them. The CDR3 sequence: CATTQGHSTDTQYF. The CDR3 DNA is TGCGCCACCACCCAGGGGCACAGCACAGATACGCAGTATTTT. The whole variable domain, filled in from reference TRBV5-1 and TRBJ2-3, reads KAGVTQTPRYLIKTRGQQVTLSCSPISGHRSVSWYQQTPGQGLQFLFEYFSETQRNKGNFPGRFSGRQFSNSRSEMNVSTLELGDSALYLCATTQGHSTDTQYFGPGTRLTVL.

The chain recombines TRBV5-1 with TRBJ2-1; unclear D gene. Deletions cut 3 bases from V and 5 bases from J, with 15 bases between. This CDR3 spans 15 amino acids. The germline CDR1 and CDR2 sequences are SGHRS and YFSETQ. The CDR3 protein is CASSSRTTGNNEQFF. Written as DNA, the CDR3 is TGCGCCAGCAGCTCGAGAACTACTGGAAACAATGAGCAGTTCTTC.

This clone occurred once. This rearrangement joins TRBV6-1 to TRBJ2-2, with D possibly being TRBD1 (7 bases). CDR3 length: 13 residues. V was trimmed by 4 bases and J by 6 bases, leaving 9 bases between them. CDR1 is MNHNS and CDR2 is SASEGT in the germline V gene. For the CDR3, the DNA is TGTGCCAGCAGTGGCAGGGGGGCCGGGGAGCTGTTTTTT. Its translation: CASSGRGAGELFF.

This chain uses TRBV21-1 with TRBJ2-3; no check of the table's D call, TRBD2, against the DNA was made. TRBV21-1 is termed a pseudogene. This CDR3 has 16 residues. In DNA, the CDR3 is TGTGCCAGCAGCAACCGACTAGCGGGATACACAGATACGCAGTATTTT. This gives the protein CASSNRLAGYTDTQYF.